Given below is one T cell receptor (beta chain) in context. Its antigen remains unidentified. The sample holds no much larger clone one base away, and base qualities are not on file. This sample stems from a study of blood T cell repertoires in COVID-19 (dated by TCRdb to 2018 to 2021). Background for the entire study: Collaborator samples came from the United States, Italy and Spain and covered acute and convalescent phases of COVID-19. The material from the prospective study consisted of cDNA or gDNA derived from T cells, B-cell-depleted T cells, or PBMCs. The dataset comprised deeply sampled blood TCRbeta repertoires from subjects exposed to, actively infected with, or recovered from COVID-19. The repertoires were made available in a free public database intended to serve as a resource for research on the immune response to SARS-CoV-2. The samples were drawn from the first 160 participants of the ongoing ImmuneRACE study and from 1,200 or so subjects provided by 6 global collaborators. Sample metadata almost always included a de-identified subject ID, COVID-19 status, age in years and sex. HLA class I and class II types, where available, came from metadata supplied by the sample provider rather than from assay-based typing. What the study reported, not specific to this receptor: The amount of clinical and demographic metadata varied by source and participant and was provided uncurated.

The collaborating institutions used their own protocols to collect whole blood in K2EDTA tubes. For TCRbeta analysis, collaborator samples were shipped as frozen whole blood, as isolated PBMCs, or as DNA extracted from either sample type. The immunoSEQ Assay, a bias-controlled multiplex PCR, was used to amplify TCRbeta CDR3 regions from genomic DNA. The original pipeline was this. The number of nucleated cells in each sample was estimated from the amplification of reference gene primers within the assay. Sequence reads were collapsed and filtered to measure the absolute abundance of every unique TCRbeta CDR3 rearrangement. For each sample, productive Simpson clonality was calculated as the square root of Simpson's diversity index over productive rearrangements. TCRdb took this table from immuneACCESS and kept in-frame rearrangements with V and J called. Such tables lack part of the clones; where checked against another copy, unresolved V genes explain under half of the gap, and the rest is unexplained. V and J calls and clone size are those listed in that table; D and trimming were worked out from the DNA. The sample records around 190,000 clones, approximately 81% of which are singletons. Around 4.9% of the sample lies in the top ten.

This sequence was found in a woman of 80 years or more with acute or convalescent COVID-19. Sequenced sample: peripheral blood.

The CDR3 reads CASSRYSDTQYF. The sequenced DNA: TGTGCCAGCAGCCGCTATTCAGATACGCAGTATTTT. In this chain, TRBV7-2 is recombined with TRBJ2-3; too little of a D gene remains to name it. The germline V gene yields SGHTA for CDR1 and FQGNSA for CDR2. The germline ends are 7 bases apart after V is trimmed by 5 bases and J by 4 bases. The CDR3, cysteine through phenylalanine, is 12 amino acids long. This entry keeps only the CDR3 DNA: 36 bases, framed from base 1.